A single sample is the source of the 3 T cell receptor beta chains below, sequenced in a study of blood T cell repertoires in COVID-19. The method was immunoSEQ multiplex PCR; TCRdb's version includes in-frame clones alone and lacks a portion of them. The sample shows under 500,000 clones, about 85% of them seen only once. Sequencing was carried out using PBMCs or T cells enriched from blood (not recorded which). The receptor source for this set is a woman between 18 and 30 years old with acute COVID-19.

The genes are TRBV7-9 and TRBJ1-5; 7 bases align to TRBD1. The germline CDR1 and CDR2 sequences are SEHNR and FQNEAQ (reference sequence). The CDR3 consists of 15 residues. The trim removed 6 bases at V and 4 bases at J, leaving 9 bases unmatched. The CDR3 nucleotides read TGTGCCAGCAGTTCCGACAGGGCGGGGAATCAGCCCCAGCATTTT. Translation gives CASSSDRAGNQPQHF.

This chain connects TRBV4-3 to TRBJ2-1; 10 bases are a match to TRBD2. V lost 0 bases, J lost 4 bases, and 6 bases stayed unmatched. CDR3 length equals 17 residues. Germline CDR1 and CDR2: LGHNA and YSLEER. The CDR3 here is CASSQDRAGGPYNEQFF. The CDR3 DNA is TGCGCCAGCAGCCAAGACCGAGCGGGAGGGCCTTACAATGAGCAGTTCTTC.

This chain links TRBV7-9 with TRBJ2-1; a possible D gene is TRBD2 (6 bases). Germline CDR1 SEHNR, CDR2 FQNEAQ (reference sequence). CDR3 length: 14 amino acids. The V end was cut by 1 base, the J end by 8 bases, with 12 bases between. The CDR3 loop reads CASSLGRREDEQFF. The CDR3 bases are TGTGCCAGCAGCTTAGGCCGGAGGGAGGATGAGCAGTTCTTC.